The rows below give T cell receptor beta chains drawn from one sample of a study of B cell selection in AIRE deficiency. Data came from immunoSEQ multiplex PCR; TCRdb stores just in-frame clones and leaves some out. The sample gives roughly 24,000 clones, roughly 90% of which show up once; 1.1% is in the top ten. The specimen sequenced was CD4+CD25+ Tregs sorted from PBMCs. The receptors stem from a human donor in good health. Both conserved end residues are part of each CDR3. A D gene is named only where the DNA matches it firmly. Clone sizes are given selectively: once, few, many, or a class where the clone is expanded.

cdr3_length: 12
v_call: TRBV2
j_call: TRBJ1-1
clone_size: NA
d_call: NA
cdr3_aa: CASSIGFAEAFF
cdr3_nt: TGTGCCAGCAGCATAGGGTTTGCTGAAGCTTTCTTT

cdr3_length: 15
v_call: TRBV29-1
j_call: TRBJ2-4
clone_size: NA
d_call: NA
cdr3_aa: CSVAPAGQGKNIQYF
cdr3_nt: TGCAGCGTTGCCCCGGCAGGGCAAGGCAAAAACATTCAGTACTTC

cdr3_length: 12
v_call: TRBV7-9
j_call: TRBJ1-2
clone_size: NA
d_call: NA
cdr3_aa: CASSLTASPYTF
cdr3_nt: TGTGCCAGCAGCTTAACAGCCTCCCCCTACACCTTC

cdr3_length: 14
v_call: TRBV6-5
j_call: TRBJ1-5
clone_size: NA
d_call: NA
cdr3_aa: CASRGGYSNQPQHF
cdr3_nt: TGTGCCAGCAGGGGGGGTTATAGCAATCAGCCCCAGCATTTT

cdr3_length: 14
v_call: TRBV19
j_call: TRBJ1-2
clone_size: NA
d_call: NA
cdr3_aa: CASRQTGDTPGYTF
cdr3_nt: TGTGCCAGTAGGCAAACGGGCGACACACCGGGCTACACCTTC

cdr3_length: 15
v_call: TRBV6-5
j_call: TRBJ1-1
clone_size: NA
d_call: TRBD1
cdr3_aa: CASSYSGGSATEAFF
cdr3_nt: TGTGCCAGCAGTTACTCAGGGGGCTCGGCCACTGAAGCTTTCTTT

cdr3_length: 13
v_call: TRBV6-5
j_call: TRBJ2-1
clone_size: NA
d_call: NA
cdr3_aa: CASSTSDTHEQFF
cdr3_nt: NA

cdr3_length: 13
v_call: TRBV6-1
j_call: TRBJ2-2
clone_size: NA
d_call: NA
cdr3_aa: CASSVRDTGELFF
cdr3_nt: TGTGCCAGCAGTGTAAGGGACACCGGGGAGCTGTTTTTT

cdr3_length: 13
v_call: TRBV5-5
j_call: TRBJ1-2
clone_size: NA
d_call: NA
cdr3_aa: CASSSGINYGYTF
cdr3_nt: TGTGCCAGCAGCTCAGGGATTAACTATGGCTACACCTTC

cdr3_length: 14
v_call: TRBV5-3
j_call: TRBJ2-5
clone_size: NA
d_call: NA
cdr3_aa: CARSLVWYQETQYF
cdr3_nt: TGTGCCAGAAGCTTAGTCTGGTACCAAGAGACCCAGTACTTC

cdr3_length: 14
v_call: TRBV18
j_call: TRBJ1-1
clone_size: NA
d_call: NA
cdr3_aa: CASSPTTLNTEAFF
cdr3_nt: TGTGCCAGCTCACCAACGACACTGAACACTGAAGCTTTCTTT

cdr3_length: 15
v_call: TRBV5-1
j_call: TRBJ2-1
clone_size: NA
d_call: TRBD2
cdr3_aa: CASRQTSGGSNEQFF
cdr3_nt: TGCGCCAGCCGACAGACTAGCGGGGGGTCCAATGAGCAGTTCTTC

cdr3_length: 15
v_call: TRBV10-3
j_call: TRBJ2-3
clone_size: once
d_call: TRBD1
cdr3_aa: CAINPRQGYADTQYF
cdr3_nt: TGTGCCATCAACCCAAGACAGGGATATGCAGATACGCAGTATTTT

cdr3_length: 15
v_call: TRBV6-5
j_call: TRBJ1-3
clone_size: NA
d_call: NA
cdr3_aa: CASSYSAREGDTIYF
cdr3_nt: TGTGCCAGCAGTTATTCGGCACGAGAAGGAGACACCATATATTTT